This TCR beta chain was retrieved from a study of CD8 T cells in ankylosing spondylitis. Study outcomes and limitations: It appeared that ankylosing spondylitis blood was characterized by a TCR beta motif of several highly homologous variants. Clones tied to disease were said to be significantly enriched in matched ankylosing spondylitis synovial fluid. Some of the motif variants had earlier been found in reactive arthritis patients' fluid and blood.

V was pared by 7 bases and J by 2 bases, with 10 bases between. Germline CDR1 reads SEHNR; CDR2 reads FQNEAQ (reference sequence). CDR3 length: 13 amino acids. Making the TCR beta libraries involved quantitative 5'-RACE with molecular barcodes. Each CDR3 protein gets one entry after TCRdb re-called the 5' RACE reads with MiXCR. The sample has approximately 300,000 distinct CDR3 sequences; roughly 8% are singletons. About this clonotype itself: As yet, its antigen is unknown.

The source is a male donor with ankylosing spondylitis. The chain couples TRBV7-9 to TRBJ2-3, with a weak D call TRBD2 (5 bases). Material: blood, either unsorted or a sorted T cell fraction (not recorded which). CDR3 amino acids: CASTRTHTDTQYF. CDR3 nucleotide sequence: TGTGCCAGCACCAGGACTCACACAGATACGCAGTATTTT.